This is a list of T cell receptor beta chains from one sample in a study of neoadjuvant anti-PD-1 for oral cavity cancer. Assay used: immunoSEQ multiplex PCR; TCRdb lists only in-frame clones, some missing. Of around 17,000 clones listed, 55% to 80% are singletons. The material sequenced was PBMCs, taken before nivolumab (anti-PD-1) treatment. The receptors were gathered from a person between 40 and 85 years old with oral cavity squamous cell carcinoma. Each CDR3 is given with its conserved first and last residue. The order of the fields is J gene, V gene, CDR3 length, CDR3 protein.

j_gene: TRBJ1-5; v_gene: TRBV29-1; len: 13; CDR3aa: CSVAQGGLQPQHF
j_gene: TRBJ1-2; v_gene: TRBV30; len: 16; CDR3aa: CAWSDSLREASRGYTF
j_gene: TRBJ2-1; v_gene: TRBV29-1; len: 16; CDR3aa: CSVPIVADSSYNEQFF
j_gene: TRBJ2-1; v_gene: TRBV5-4; len: 16; CDR3aa: CASSLWAGGAIYEQFF
j_gene: TRBJ2-2; v_gene: TRBV5-4; len: 17; CDR3aa: CASSLEASGSRTGELFF
j_gene: TRBJ1-2; v_gene: TRBV5-4; len: 17; CDR3aa: CASSFRVTAGGNYGYTF
j_gene: TRBJ2-6; v_gene: TRBV19; len: 14; CDR3aa: CASKRSSGANVLTF
j_gene: TRBJ2-5; v_gene: TRBV27; len: 14; CDR3aa: CASSSPNRAGTQYF
j_gene: TRBJ2-3; v_gene: TRBV30; len: 12; CDR3aa: CAWSLGGDTQYF
j_gene: TRBJ1-2; v_gene: TRBV19; len: 16; CDR3aa: CASSPNWAGTNYGYTF
j_gene: TRBJ1-5; v_gene: TRBV2; len: 15; CDR3aa: CASSPPLDSNQPQHF
j_gene: TRBJ1-1; v_gene: TRBV11-3; len: 13; CDR3aa: CASSLVSNTEAFF
j_gene: TRBJ1-1; v_gene: TRBV15; len: 14; CDR3aa: CATQQGLMNTEAFF
j_gene: TRBJ1-5; v_gene: TRBV6-5; len: 14; CDR3aa: CASSRGQSNQPQHF
j_gene: TRBJ2-1; v_gene: TRBV2; len: 15; CDR3aa: CASSGSGTPYNEQFF
j_gene: TRBJ2-1; v_gene: TRBV7-7; len: 13; CDR3aa: CASSPDSNNEQFF
j_gene: TRBJ2-7; v_gene: TRBV11-3; len: 17; CDR3aa: CASSTGTSGSQKDEQYF
j_gene: TRBJ2-1; v_gene: TRBV6-1; len: 13; CDR3aa: CASVRRALNEQFF
j_gene: TRBJ2-7; v_gene: TRBV11-2; len: 19; CDR3aa: CASSPRRGTSGAVVYEQYF
j_gene: TRBJ1-2; v_gene: TRBV5-4; len: 12; CDR3aa: CASSFFPGSNTF
j_gene: TRBJ2-4; v_gene: TRBV10-2; len: 15; CDR3aa: CASSEPSRAKNIQYF
j_gene: TRBJ2-7; v_gene: TRBV2; len: 15; CDR3aa: CASSEGSSGRYEQYF
j_gene: TRBJ2-7; v_gene: TRBV10-2; len: 14; CDR3aa: CASSEEGAPFEQYF
j_gene: TRBJ1-4; v_gene: TRBV11-2; len: 15; CDR3aa: CASSLGLTANEKLFF
j_gene: TRBJ1-2; v_gene: TRBV5-1; len: 14; CDR3aa: CASKPGQGNYGYTF
j_gene: TRBJ2-3; v_gene: TRBV7-3; len: 14; CDR3aa: CASAIERGADTQYF
j_gene: TRBJ1-2; v_gene: TRBV2; len: 14; CDR3aa: CASREQGADYGYTF
j_gene: TRBJ2-2; v_gene: TRBV30; len: 14; CDR3aa: CAWSVQRAGGELFF
j_gene: TRBJ2-7; v_gene: TRBV5-1; len: 17; CDR3aa: CASSLDSSGQGVSEQYF